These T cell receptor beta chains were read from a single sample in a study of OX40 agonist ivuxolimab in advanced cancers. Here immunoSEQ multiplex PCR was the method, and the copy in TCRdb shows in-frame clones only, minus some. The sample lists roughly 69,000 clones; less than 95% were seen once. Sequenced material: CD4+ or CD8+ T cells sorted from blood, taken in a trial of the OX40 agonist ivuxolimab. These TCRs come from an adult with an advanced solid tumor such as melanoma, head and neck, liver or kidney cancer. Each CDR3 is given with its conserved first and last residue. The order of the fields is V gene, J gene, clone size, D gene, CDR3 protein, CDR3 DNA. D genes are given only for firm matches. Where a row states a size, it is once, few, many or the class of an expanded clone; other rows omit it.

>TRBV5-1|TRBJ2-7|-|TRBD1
CASSAGQGAYEQYF
TGCGCCAGCAGCGCGGGACAGGGGGCCTACGAGCAGTACTTC
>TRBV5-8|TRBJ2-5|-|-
CAIRVGPSQETQYF
TGTGCCATAAGGGTGGGACCCAGTCAAGAGACCCAGTACTTC
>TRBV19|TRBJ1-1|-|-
CASPRGYHTEAFF
TGTGCCAGCCCGAGGGGATACCACACTGAAGCTTTCTTT
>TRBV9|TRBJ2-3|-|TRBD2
CASSVVVAGVDTQYF
TGTGCCAGCAGCGTAGTAGTAGCGGGGGTTGACACGCAGTATTTT
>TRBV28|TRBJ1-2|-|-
CASSLDRLGRDTF
TGTGCCAGCAGTTTAGACAGGCTGGGAAGAGACACCTTC
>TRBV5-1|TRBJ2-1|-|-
CAPPRAGDSYNEQFF
TGCGCCCCCCCCCGGGCGGGTGACTCCTACAATGAGCAGTTCTTC
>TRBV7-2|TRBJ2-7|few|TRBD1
CASSPSGTGFDEQYF
TGTGCCAGCAGCCCCTCGGGGACAGGGTTCGACGAGCAGTACTTC
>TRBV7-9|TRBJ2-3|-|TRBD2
CASSPRYGTSGLTDTQYF
TGTGCCAGCAGCCCACGCTACGGGACTAGCGGCCTCACAGATACGCAGTATTTT
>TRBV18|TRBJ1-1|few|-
CASSVADTEAFF
TGTGCCAGCTCAGTCGCCGACACTGAAGCTTTCTTT
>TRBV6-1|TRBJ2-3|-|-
CASRTVPTQYF
TGTGCCAGCAGGACAGTTCCAACGCAGTATTTT
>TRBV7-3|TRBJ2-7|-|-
CASSPQWGYEQYF
TGTGCCAGCAGCCCTCAATGGGGATACGAGCAGTACTTC
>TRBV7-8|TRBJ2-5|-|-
CASSFDETQYF
TGTGCCAGCAGCTTCGACGAGACCCAGTACTTC
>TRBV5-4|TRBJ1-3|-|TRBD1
CASSRTGYRGNTIYF
TGTGCCAGCAGCAGGACAGGGTATCGTGGAAACACCATATATTTT
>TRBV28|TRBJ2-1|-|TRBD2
CASSLLAAGKEQFF
TGTGCCAGCAGTTTATTGGCAGCGGGGAAAGAGCAGTTCTTC
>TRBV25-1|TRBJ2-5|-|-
CASSESGGWGETQYF
TGTGCCAGCAGTGAATCAGGGGGGTGGGGAGAGACCCAGTACTTC
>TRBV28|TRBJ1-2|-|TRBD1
CASSGSGQGVGYTF
TGTGCCAGCAGTGGATCGGGACAGGGTGTTGGCTACACCTTC
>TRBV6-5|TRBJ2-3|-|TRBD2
CASSHRLANTDTQYF
TGTGCCAGCAGCCACCGACTAGCTAACACAGATACGCAGTATTTT
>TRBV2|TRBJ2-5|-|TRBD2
CASSRLAGLHF
TGTGCCAGCAGTCGACTAGCGGGATTGCACTTC
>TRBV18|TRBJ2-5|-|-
CASSPGLQETQYF
TGTGCCAGCTCACCAGGTTTACAAGAGACCCAGTACTTC
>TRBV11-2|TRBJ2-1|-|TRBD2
CASSPSSGSSYNEQFF
TGTGCCAGCAGCCCCTCTAGCGGCTCCTCCTACAATGAGCAGTTCTTC
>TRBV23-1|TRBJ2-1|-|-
CASSQSIGNEQFF
TGCGCCAGCAGTCAATCGATAGGGAATGAGCAGTTCTTC
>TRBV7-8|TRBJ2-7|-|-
CASSLIESGYEQYF
TGTGCCAGCAGCTTAATTGAGAGTGGCTACGAGCAGTACTTC
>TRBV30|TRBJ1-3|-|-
CAWSPRQFSGNTIYF
TGTGCCTGGAGTCCAAGACAGTTCTCTGGAAACACCATATATTTT
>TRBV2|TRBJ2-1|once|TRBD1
CAARTGKTYNEQFF
TGTGCCGCCCGGACAGGGAAAACCTACAATGAGCAGTTCTTC
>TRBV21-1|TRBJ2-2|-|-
CASSKKNRGRAGELFF
TGTGCCAGCAGCAAAAAAAACAGGGGAAGGGCCGGGGAGCTGTTTTTT
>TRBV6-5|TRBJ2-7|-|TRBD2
CASSFVSGSYEQYF
TGTGCCAGCAGTTTTGTTAGCGGGAGTTACGAGCAGTACTTC